Below are 9 T cell receptor beta chains sequenced from a single sample in a study of blood T cell repertoires in COVID-19. The table came from immunoSEQ multiplex PCR; TCRdb's copy has only in-frame clones and leaves some out. This table has about 270,000 clones, approximately 80% appearing once. Sequenced sample: peripheral blood. The source of these receptors is an older woman with active or convalescent COVID-19.

The V call is TRBV7-2, the J call TRBJ2-6; D gene ambiguous. The germline gives CDR1 SGHTA, CDR2 FQGNSA. V was clipped by 4 bases and J by 2 bases, with 6 bases between them. CDR3 size: 14 residues. The CDR3 DNA reads TGTGCCAGCAGCTCGTCCCCTGGGGCCAACGTCCTGACTTTC. Protein sequence: CASSSSPGANVLTF.

The chain recombines TRBV27 with TRBJ1-2; D gene unclear. The germline CDR1 and CDR2 sequences are MNHEY and SMNVEV (reference sequence). V gave up 6 bases and J gave up 4 bases, with 15 bases separating them. CDR3 length: 14 amino acids. This chain's CDR3 is CASSSRDKIYGYTF. The DNA for the CDR3 is TGTGCCAGCAGCTCTCGGGATAAAATCTATGGCTACACCTTC.

This rearrangement joins TRBV2 to TRBJ1-4; 8 positions match TRBD1. Germline V gene sequence: CDR1 SNHLY, CDR2 FYNNEI. The ends lost 4 bases at V and 8 bases at J; junction bases unmatched: 9. The CDR3 is made up of 15 amino acids. CDR3: CASSGQGARGEKLFF. The CDR3 coding sequence is TGTGCCAGCAGTGGTCAGGGGGCGAGGGGGGAAAAACTGTTTTTT.

This clone was picked up a small number of times. V usage is TRBV9 and J usage is TRBJ1-1, with unresolved D. CDR1 is SGDLS, CDR2 YYNGEE, per germline. V was cut by 6 bases and J by 0 bases, with 12 bases left in between. This CDR3 is 14 amino acids long. CDR3 bases: TGTGCCAGCACGAGGGAATTCTTGAACACTGAAGCTTTCTTT. This gives the protein CASTREFLNTEAFF. The entire variable domain, with the rest obtained from reference TRBV9 and TRBJ1-1, is as follows: DSGVTQTPKHLITATGQRVTLRCSPRSGDLSVYWYQQSLDQGLQFLIQYYNGEERAKGNILERFSAQQFPDLHSELNLSSLELGDSALYFCASTREFLNTEAFFGQGTRLTVV.

V is TRBV5-1 and J is TRBJ1-2, with D perhaps TRBD1 (6 bases). V lost 0 bases and J 9 bases, leaving 24 bases between the germline ends. CDR1 SGHRS and CDR2 YFSETQ come from the germline V gene. CDR3 size: 17 residues. The CDR3 spells CASSLEAQVRGLMRYTF. The CDR3 nucleotides are TGCGCCAGCAGCTTGGAAGCACAGGTCAGGGGTCTTATGCGCTACACCTTC.

The chain combines TRBV6-5 with TRBJ1-2; 7 nucleotides line up with TRBD1. Losses at the gene ends were 0 bases for V and 4 bases for J; bases not matched to a gene: 8. The CDR3 is 16 residues long. Germline CDR1 is MNHEY and CDR2 is SVGAGI. CDR3 DNA sequence: TGTGCCAGCAGTTACTCTACGACAGGGCCTATCTATGGCTACACCTTC. Translated, it gives CASSYSTTGPIYGYTF.

This clone was observed once. The J gene is TRBJ2-1, the V gene TRBV7-2, with TRBD2 matching over 8 bases. The CDR3 spans 18 residues. J was trimmed by 0 bases and V by 4 bases; bases with no gene match: 11. CDR1 SGHTA and CDR2 FQGNSA come from the germline V gene. The CDR3 loop is CASSSGTRFPGSYNEQFF. The CDR3 DNA is TGTGCCAGCAGCTCCGGGACTAGATTCCCTGGCTCCTACAATGAGCAGTTCTTC.

This chain uses TRBV19 with TRBJ1-4; TRBD1 is a possible D gene (5 bases). Trimming stripped 3 bases from V and 7 bases from J, with 15 bases between. In germline, CDR1 is LNHDA, CDR2 SQIVND (reference sequence). CDR3 length: 15 residues. The CDR3 DNA reads as TGTGCCAGTAGTATGGGCGCGGGGGGTAGTGAAAAACTGTTTTTT. Translating gives CASSMGAGGSEKLFF.

V and J are TRBV25-1 and TRBJ2-7; 7 bases map to TRBD1. CDR1 is MGHDK, CDR2 SYGVNS, per germline. The J segment lost 0 bases and the V segment lost 8 bases, leaving 10 bases of the junction unmatched. The CDR3 is 15 residues long. CDR3 region: CASERQGPGSYEQYF. As DNA, the CDR3 is TGTGCCAGCGAGCGACAGGGTCCCGGCTCCTACGAGCAGTACTTC.